Listed below are T cell receptor beta chains from one sample, sequenced in a study of neoadjuvant anti-PD-1 for oral cavity cancer. Using immunoSEQ multiplex PCR, the repertoire was profiled, and TCRdb retains in-frame clones only, with some absent. The sample yields about 23,000 clones, 40% to 50% seen once. The sequencing used tumor tissue, collected after nivolumab (anti-PD-1) treatment. The source is a person between 40 and 85 years old with oral cavity squamous cell carcinoma. The CDR3 runs from the conserved cysteine through the conserved F or W. A D gene is named only where the DNA matches it firmly. Clone size is not always given. Where it is, it says once, few, many or a class for expanded clones.

d_gene: NA; abundance: NA; v_gene: TRBV19; j_gene: TRBJ1-1; CDR3aa: CASHPVGRMNTEAFF; CDR3nt: TGTGCCAGTCATCCTGTTGGGCGAATGAACACTGAAGCTTTCTTT
d_gene: NA; abundance: few; v_gene: TRBV6-5; j_gene: TRBJ1-1; CDR3aa: CASRGIMNTEAFF; CDR3nt: TGTGCCAGCAGGGGGATCATGAACACTGAAGCTTTCTTT
d_gene: TRBD2; abundance: NA; v_gene: TRBV4-3; j_gene: TRBJ2-1; CDR3aa: CASGKAGGFADEQFF; CDR3nt: TGCGCCAGCGGTAAAGCGGGGGGCTTCGCAGATGAGCAGTTCTTC
d_gene: TRBD1; abundance: few; v_gene: TRBV11-2; j_gene: TRBJ1-1; CDR3aa: CASSLGRGAEAFF; CDR3nt: TGTGCCAGCAGCTTAGGCAGGGGGGCTGAAGCTTTCTTT
d_gene: NA; abundance: NA; v_gene: TRBV11-2; j_gene: TRBJ2-1; CDR3aa: CASSPVNPYNEQFF; CDR3nt: TGTGCCAGCAGCCCGGTCAATCCGTACAATGAGCAGTTCTTC
d_gene: NA; abundance: few; v_gene: TRBV7-2; j_gene: TRBJ1-4; CDR3aa: CASSLRGEKLFF; CDR3nt: TGTGCCAGCAGCCTCCGGGGTGAAAAACTGTTTTTT
d_gene: TRBD1; abundance: NA; v_gene: TRBV15; j_gene: TRBJ2-3; CDR3aa: CATSPPTGWDTDTQYF; CDR3nt: TGTGCCACCAGCCCCCCGACAGGGTGGGACACAGATACGCAGTATTTT
d_gene: NA; abundance: NA; v_gene: TRBV5-1; j_gene: TRBJ2-7; CDR3aa: CASSFTGHYEQYF; CDR3nt: TGCGCCAGCAGCTTTACAGGGCACTACGAGCAGTACTTC
d_gene: NA; abundance: NA; v_gene: TRBV4-2; j_gene: TRBJ1-4; CDR3aa: CASSPFTGLGEKLFF; CDR3nt: TGTGCCAGCAGCCCCTTCACAGGGCTGGGTGAAAAACTGTTTTTT
d_gene: TRBD1; abundance: NA; v_gene: TRBV6-5; j_gene: TRBJ1-2; CDR3aa: CASSPQTGAGYGYTF; CDR3nt: TGTGCCAGCAGTCCCCAGACAGGGGCAGGCTATGGCTACACCTTC
d_gene: TRBD1; abundance: few; v_gene: TRBV9; j_gene: TRBJ1-6; CDR3aa: CASSAYRGNSPLHF; CDR3nt: TGTGCCAGCAGCGCATACAGGGGGAATTCACCCCTCCACTTT
d_gene: TRBD2; abundance: NA; v_gene: TRBV9; j_gene: TRBJ2-1; CDR3aa: CASSVDPAGTYNEQFF; CDR3nt: TGTGCCAGCAGCGTAGATCCAGCGGGGACCTACAATGAGCAGTTCTTC
d_gene: TRBD1; abundance: NA; v_gene: TRBV7-9; j_gene: TRBJ1-5; CDR3aa: CASSPGTGEEPQHF; CDR3nt: TGTGCCAGCAGCCCCGGGACAGGGGAAGAGCCCCAGCATTTT
d_gene: NA; abundance: NA; v_gene: TRBV5-4; j_gene: TRBJ2-3; CDR3aa: CASSFRVQMSTDTQYF; CDR3nt: TGTGCCAGCAGCTTCAGGGTACAAATGAGCACAGATACGCAGTATTTT
d_gene: NA; abundance: once; v_gene: TRBV7-6; j_gene: TRBJ1-1; CDR3aa: CASSSLRNTEAFF; CDR3nt: TGTGCCAGCAGCTCACTTCGGAACACTGAAGCTTTCTTT
d_gene: TRBD2; abundance: NA; v_gene: TRBV4-3; j_gene: TRBJ2-1; CDR3aa: CASSQGIAGAPSYNEQFF; CDR3nt: TGCGCCAGCAGCCAAGGGATAGCGGGGGCTCCCTCCTACAATGAGCAGTTCTTC
d_gene: NA; abundance: NA; v_gene: TRBV15; j_gene: TRBJ1-3; CDR3aa: CATSSLQGFTGNTIYF; CDR3nt: TGTGCCACCAGCAGCTTACAGGGTTTCACTGGAAACACCATATATTTT
d_gene: TRBD2; abundance: NA; v_gene: TRBV11-2; j_gene: TRBJ2-3; CDR3aa: CASSPGVAGAQLYF; CDR3nt: TGTGCCAGCAGTCCCGGGGTAGCGGGGGCCCAGTTGTATTTT
d_gene: NA; abundance: NA; v_gene: TRBV4-2; j_gene: TRBJ2-2; CDR3aa: CASSSPLRGNTGELFF; CDR3nt: TGTGCCAGCAGCTCGCCTCTCCGGGGCAACACCGGGGAGCTGTTTTTT
d_gene: TRBD1; abundance: NA; v_gene: TRBV11-2; j_gene: TRBJ2-7; CDR3aa: CASSLAGQGYSEQYF; CDR3nt: TGTGCCAGCAGCTTAGCGGGACAGGGGTATAGCGAGCAGTACTTC
d_gene: NA; abundance: NA; v_gene: TRBV6-5; j_gene: TRBJ1-2; CDR3aa: CASSFKAANYGYTF; CDR3nt: TGTGCCAGCAGCTTTAAAGCAGCTAACTATGGCTACACCTTC
d_gene: NA; abundance: NA; v_gene: TRBV2; j_gene: TRBJ2-5; CDR3aa: CASTGIETQYF; CDR3nt: TGTGCCAGCACCGGAATAGAGACCCAGTACTTC